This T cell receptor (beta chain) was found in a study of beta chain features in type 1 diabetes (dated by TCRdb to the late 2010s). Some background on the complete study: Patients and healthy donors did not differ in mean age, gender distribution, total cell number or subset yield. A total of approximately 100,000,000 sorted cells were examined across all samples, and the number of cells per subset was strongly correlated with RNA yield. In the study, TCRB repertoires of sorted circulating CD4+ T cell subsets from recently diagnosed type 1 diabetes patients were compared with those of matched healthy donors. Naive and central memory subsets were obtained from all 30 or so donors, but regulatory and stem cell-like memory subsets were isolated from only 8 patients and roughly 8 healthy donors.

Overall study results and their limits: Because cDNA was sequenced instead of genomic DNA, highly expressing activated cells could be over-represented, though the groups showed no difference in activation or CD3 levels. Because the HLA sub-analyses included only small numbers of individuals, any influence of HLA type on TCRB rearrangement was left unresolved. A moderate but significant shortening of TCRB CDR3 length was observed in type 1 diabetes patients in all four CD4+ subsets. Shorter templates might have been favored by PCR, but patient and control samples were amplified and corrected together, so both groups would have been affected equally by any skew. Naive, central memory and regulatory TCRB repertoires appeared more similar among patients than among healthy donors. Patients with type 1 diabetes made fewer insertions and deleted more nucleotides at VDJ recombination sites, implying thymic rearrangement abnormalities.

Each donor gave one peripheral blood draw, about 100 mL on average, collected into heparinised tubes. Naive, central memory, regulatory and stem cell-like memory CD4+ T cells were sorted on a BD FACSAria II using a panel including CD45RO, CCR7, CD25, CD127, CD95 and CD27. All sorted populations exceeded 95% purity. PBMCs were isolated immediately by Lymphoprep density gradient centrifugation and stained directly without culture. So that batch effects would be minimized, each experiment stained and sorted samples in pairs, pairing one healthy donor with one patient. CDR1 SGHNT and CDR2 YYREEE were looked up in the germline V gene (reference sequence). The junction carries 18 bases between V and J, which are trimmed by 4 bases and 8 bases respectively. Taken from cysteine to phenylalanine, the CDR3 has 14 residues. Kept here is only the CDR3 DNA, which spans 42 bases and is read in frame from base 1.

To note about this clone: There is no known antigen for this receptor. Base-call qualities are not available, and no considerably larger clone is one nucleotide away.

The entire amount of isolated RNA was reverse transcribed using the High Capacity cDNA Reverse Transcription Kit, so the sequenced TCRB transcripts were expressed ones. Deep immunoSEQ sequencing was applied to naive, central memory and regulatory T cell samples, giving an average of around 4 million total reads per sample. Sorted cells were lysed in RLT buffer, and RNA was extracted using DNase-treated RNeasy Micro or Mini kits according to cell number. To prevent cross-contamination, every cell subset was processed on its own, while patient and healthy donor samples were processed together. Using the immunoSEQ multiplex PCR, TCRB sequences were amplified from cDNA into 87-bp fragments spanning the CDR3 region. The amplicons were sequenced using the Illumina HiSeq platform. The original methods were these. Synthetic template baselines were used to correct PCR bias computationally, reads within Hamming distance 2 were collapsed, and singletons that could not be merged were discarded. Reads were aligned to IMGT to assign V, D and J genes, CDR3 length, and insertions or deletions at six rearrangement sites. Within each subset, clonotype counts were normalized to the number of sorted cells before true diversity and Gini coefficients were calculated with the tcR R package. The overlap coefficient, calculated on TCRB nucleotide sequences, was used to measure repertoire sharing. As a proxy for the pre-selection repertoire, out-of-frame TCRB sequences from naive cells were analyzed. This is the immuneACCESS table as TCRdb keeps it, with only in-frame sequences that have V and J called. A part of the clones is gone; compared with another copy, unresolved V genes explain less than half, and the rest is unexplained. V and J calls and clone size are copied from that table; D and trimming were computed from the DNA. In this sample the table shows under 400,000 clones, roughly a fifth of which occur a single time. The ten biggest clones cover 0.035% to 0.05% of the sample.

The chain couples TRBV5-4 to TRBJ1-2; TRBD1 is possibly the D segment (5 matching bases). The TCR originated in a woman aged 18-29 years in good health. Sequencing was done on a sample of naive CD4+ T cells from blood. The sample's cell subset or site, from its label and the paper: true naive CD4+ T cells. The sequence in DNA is TGTGCCAGCAGCCCCCTTCAGGGATCGACAGGCTACACCTTC. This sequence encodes CASSPLQGSTGYTF.